This paragraph reports one T cell receptor beta chain. This sample stems from a study of blood T cell repertoires in COVID-19. Study as a whole: The origin of the acute and convalescent COVID-19 samples was the United States, Italy and Spain.

Germline assignment: CDR1 SGDLS and CDR2 YYNGEE. V was clipped by 3 bases and J by 6 bases; unmatched bases: 8. The CDR3 is made up of 15 amino acids. All enrollees were about 18 to 89 years old and from 24 US areas. Two consecutive negative NP/OP PCR tests, clearance, or resolved symptoms defined Cohort 3 recovery. As processed by the authors: From reference gene primer amplification, estimates of nucleated cell counts were derived. Sequencing used immunoSEQ multiplex PCR; TCRdb keeps in-frame clones, though not all of them. V, J and clone size are those of that table, while D and trimming were read from the DNA. The sample shows more than 110,000 clones, about 75% of them seen only once.

The sample comprised PBMCs or T cells enriched from blood (not recorded which). The V gene is TRBV9, the J gene TRBJ1-2; 10 positions agree with TRBD1. This receptor was taken from a woman aged 50 to 60 who had recovered from COVID-19. DNA for the CDR3: TGTGCCAGCAGCGCCTTGACAGGGGGCTTGAATGGCTACACCTTC. Protein sequence: CASSALTGGLNGYTF.